This is a list of T cell receptor beta chains from one sample in a study of T cells in Graves' hyperthyroidism and ophthalmopathy. TCRdb ran MiXCR on the multiplex PCR reads and lists one entry per CDR3 protein. The sample consists of 450,000 to 650,000 distinct CDR3 sequences, 17% of them appearing once. Sequencing was done on a sample of blood. These receptor sequences come from a woman between 18 and 29 years old with Graves' ophthalmopathy. Both conserved end residues are part of each CDR3. The order of the fields is V gene, D gene, CDR3 length, J gene, clone size, CDR3 protein, CDR3 DNA. The D gene is left open where the match is weak. The size field is filled for only some rows; it gives once, few, many or a size class.

>TRBV4-3|.|14|TRBJ1-1|few
CASSQTGTGSPAFF
TGCGCCAGCAGCCAAACCGGGACCGGTTCCCCAGCTTTCTTT
>TRBV24-1|.|14|TRBJ2-7|.
CATSDPQVSSKQYF
TGTGCCACCAGTGATCCACAAGTATCCTCCAAGCAGTACTTC
>TRBV12-3/TRBV12-4|.|16|TRBJ1-1|many
CASSPGGWGANTEAFF
TGTGCCAGCAGTCCCGGGGGGTGGGGGGCGAACACTGAAGCTTTCTTT
>TRBV20-1|.|11|TRBJ1-1|many
CRSGDNTEAFF
TGCAGGTCTGGGGACAACACTGAAGCTTTCTTT
>TRBV29-1|.|11|TRBJ2-3|few
CSVEWENTQYF
TGCAGCGTTGAATGGGAGAATACGCAGTATTTT
>TRBV7-3|.|18|TRBJ1-4|few
CASSPTRGPLRTNEKLFF
TGTGCCAGCAGCCCGACTAGGGGCCCGCTACGAACTAATGAAAAACTGTTTTTT
>TRBV19|TRBD2|15|TRBJ2-1|few
CASSMFSGGNNEQFF
TGTGCCAGTAGTATGTTCAGCGGGGGGAACAATGAGCAGTTCTTC
>TRBV7-9|TRBD1|16|TRBJ1-4|few
CASSFRGQGVEEKLFF
TGTGCCAGCAGCTTCAGAGGACAGGGGGTTGAAGAAAAACTGTTTTTT
>TRBV2|.|13|TRBJ2-7|many
CASFRPTNYEQYF
TGTGCCAGCTTCAGGCCAACCAACTACGAGCAGTACTTC
>TRBV30|.|15|TRBJ2-3|many
CAWSGPLPGTDTQYF
TGTGCCTGGAGTGGGCCTCTTCCTGGCACAGATACGCAGTATTTT
>TRBV5-1|.|15|TRBJ1-2|.
CASSSSDTRNYGYTF
TGCGCCAGCAGCTCATCAGACACCCGGAACTATGGCTACACCTTC
>TRBV3-1|TRBD2|17|TRBJ2-5|.
CASSQATAGGAQETQYF
TGTGCCAGCAGCCAAGCGACTGCGGGGGGGGCGCAAGAGACCCAGTACTTC
>TRBV6-1|.|14|TRBJ1-1|many
CASSDRGGNTEAFF
TGTGCCAGCAGTGATAGGGGCGGGAACACTGAAGCTTTCTTT
>TRBV6-9|.|11|TRBJ2-7|.
CASSYKHEQYF
TGTGCCAGTAGTTATAAGCACGAGCAGTACTTC
>TRBV28|.|14|TRBJ1-1|many
CASRTDRKNTEAFF
TGTGCCAGCAGGACAGACAGGAAGAACACTGAAGCTTTCTTT
>TRBV4-2|TRBD1|15|TRBJ1-1|few
CASSQEAGGGTEAFF
TGTGCCAGCAGCCAAGAGGCAGGGGGTGGGACTGAAGCTTTCTTT
>TRBV7-6|.|15|TRBJ1-6|.
CASSLLSSYNSPLHF
TGTGCCAGCAGCTTACTGAGCTCCTATAATTCACCCCTCCACTTT
>TRBV28|.|14|TRBJ1-2|many
CASSLSPGRGGYTF
TGTGCCAGCAGTTTATCCCCCGGTCGGGGTGGCTACACCTTC
>TRBV28|.|19|TRBJ2-6|.
CASSPPSTGLLSGANVLTF
TGTGCCAGCAGTCCACCATCAACAGGGTTACTTTCTGGGGCCAACGTCCTGACTTTC
>TRBV7-2|.|16|TRBJ1-2|many
CASSLVGGRANYGYTF
TGTGCCAGCAGCTTAGTGGGGGGCAGGGCTAACTATGGCTACACCTTC
>TRBV4-1|.|16|TRBJ1-5|.
CASSQAPTGLNQPQHF
TGCGCCAGCAGCCAGGCCCCGACAGGCTTAAATCAGCCCCAGCATTTT
>TRBV6-1|.|16|TRBJ1-2|.
CASSPGYMTGVSGYTF
TGTGCCAGCAGCCCCGGTTACATGACTGGCGTTTCAGGCTACACCTTC